This T cell receptor beta chain was profiled in a study of cytomegalovirus exposure and HLA in healthy donors. Overall study: Prior work identified more than 90 million unique TCR beta sequences in some 180 million T cells.

Donors in the study were healthy people who gave bone marrow. This clone was detected a few times. With 60 Vbeta and 13 Jbeta primers, the PCR was carried out. Sequenced by immunoSEQ multiplex PCR; TCRdb stores in-frame clones only, minus some. In the table there are 110,000 to 150,000 clones, less than 9.5% of which are singletons. This TCR came from a male donor in good health and CMV-seronegative. Sequencing was performed on PBMCs.

The CDR3 reads CASSLLADYEQYF. The CDR3 DNA sequence: TGCGCCAGCAGCTTGTTGGCAGACTACGAGCAGTACTTC. The V gene is TRBV5-1, the J gene TRBJ2-7, with unresolved D. Trimming stripped 1 base from V and 3 bases from J, with 8 bases between. Germline loops: CDR1 SGHRS, CDR2 YFSETQ. This CDR3 has 13 residues.